This T cell receptor (beta chain) appears in the sequencing data of a study of radiotherapy plus CTLA-4 blockade in lung cancer. Across the study: Objective responses were recorded in about 17% of patients, with disease control recorded in 25% to 40%.

Findings and limits, study-wide: Tumor-origin TCR clones grew in blood after radiotherapy plus ipilimumab. Interferon-beta and early blood T cell clone dynamics reportedly predicted response best.

Turning to this clone: Its antigen is still unknown.

Assay: immunoSEQ multiplex PCR; the TCRdb copy retains only in-frame clones and omits some. The profile shows about 32,000 clones, 70% of them singletons. V shed 5 bases and J shed 1 base, with 12 bases lying between them. The germline V gene has CDR1 MNHEY and CDR2 SVGAGI. This CDR3 has 14 residues. This clonotype was obtained from a human donor with non-small cell lung cancer who had stable disease on radiotherapy plus ipilimumab. The starting material was peripheral blood, obtained from a patient treated with radiotherapy plus ipilimumab. This rearrangement joins TRBV6-5 to TRBJ2-7; possibly TRBD1 for D (5 bases). CDR3 protein: CASSRQKESYEQYF. As DNA, the CDR3 is TGTGCCAGCAGTAGACAGAAAGAATCCTACGAGCAGTACTTC.